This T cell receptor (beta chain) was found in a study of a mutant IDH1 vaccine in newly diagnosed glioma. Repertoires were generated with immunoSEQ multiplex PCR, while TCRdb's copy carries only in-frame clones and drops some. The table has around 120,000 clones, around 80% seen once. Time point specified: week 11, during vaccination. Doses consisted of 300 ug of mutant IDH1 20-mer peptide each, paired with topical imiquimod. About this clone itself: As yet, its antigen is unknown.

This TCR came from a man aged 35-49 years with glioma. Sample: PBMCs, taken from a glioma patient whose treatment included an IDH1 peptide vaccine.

CDR3 in amino acids: CANSRASGGYTF. In DNA, the CDR3 is TGTGCCAACAGCCGGGCCTCAGGAGGCTACACCTTC. This chain links TRBV10-3 with TRBJ1-2; D is uncertain. Germline CDR1 reads ENHRY; CDR2 reads SYGVKD. This CDR3 region has 12 residues. V was pared by 10 bases and J by 8 bases, with 17 bases between.